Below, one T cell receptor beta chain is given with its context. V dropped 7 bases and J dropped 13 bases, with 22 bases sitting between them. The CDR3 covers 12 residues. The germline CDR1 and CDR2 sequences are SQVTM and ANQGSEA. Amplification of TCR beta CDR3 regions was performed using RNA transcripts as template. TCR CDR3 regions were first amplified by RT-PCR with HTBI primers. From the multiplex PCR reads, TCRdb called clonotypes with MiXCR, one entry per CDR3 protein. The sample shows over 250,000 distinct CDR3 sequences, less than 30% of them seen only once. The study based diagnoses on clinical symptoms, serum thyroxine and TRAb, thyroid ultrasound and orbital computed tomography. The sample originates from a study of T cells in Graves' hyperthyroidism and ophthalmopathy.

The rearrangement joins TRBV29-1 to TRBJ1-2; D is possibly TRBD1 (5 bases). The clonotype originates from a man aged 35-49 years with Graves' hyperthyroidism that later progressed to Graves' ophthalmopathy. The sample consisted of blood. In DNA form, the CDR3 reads TGCAGCGGCCGGGAGTCGGAGAGGGGCCGCACCTTC. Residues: CSGRESERGRTF.